This T cell receptor beta chain came from a study of cytomegalovirus exposure and HLA in healthy donors. Trimming removed 6 bases from V and 0 bases from J, with 18 bases in between. From germline, CDR1 is MDHEN and CDR2 SYDVKM. The CDR3 loop spans 17 amino acids. 13 Jbeta primers and 60 Vbeta primers were used for the PCR. Assay: immunoSEQ multiplex PCR; the TCRdb copy retains only in-frame clones and omits some. The data hold about 100,000 clones, with less than 80% observed a single time. Sequencing was done on a sample of PBMCs. The receptor's source is a woman aged 40 to 49 in good health and CMV-seronegative. The rearrangement joins TRBV28 to TRBJ2-1; D is undetermined. The CDR3 coding sequence is TGTGCCAGCAGCCCTATCTCGACCTTAGCCTCCTACAATGAGCAGTTCTTC. Protein sequence: CASSPISTLASYNEQFF.